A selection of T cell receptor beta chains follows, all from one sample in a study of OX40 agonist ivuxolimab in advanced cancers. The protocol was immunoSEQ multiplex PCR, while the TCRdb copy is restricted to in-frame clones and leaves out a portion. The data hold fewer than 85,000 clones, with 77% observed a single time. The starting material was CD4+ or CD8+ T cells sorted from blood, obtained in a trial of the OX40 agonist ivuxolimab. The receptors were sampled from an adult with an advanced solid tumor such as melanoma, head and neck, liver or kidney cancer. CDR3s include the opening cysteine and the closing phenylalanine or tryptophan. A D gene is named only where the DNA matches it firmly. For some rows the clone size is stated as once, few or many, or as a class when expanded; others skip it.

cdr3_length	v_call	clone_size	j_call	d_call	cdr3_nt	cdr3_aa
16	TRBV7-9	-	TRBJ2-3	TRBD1	TGTGCCAGCAGCTTAGTTCTGAGACAGGGGGGAGATACGCAGTATTTT	CASSLVLRQGGDTQYF
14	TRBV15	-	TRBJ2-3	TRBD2	TGTGCCACCAGCAGGTGGGACTACACAGATACGCAGTATTTT	CATSRWDYTDTQYF
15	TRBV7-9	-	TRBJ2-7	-	TGTGCCAGCAGCCAGCTCGGACGGAGCTCCTACGAGCAGTACTTC	CASSQLGRSSYEQYF
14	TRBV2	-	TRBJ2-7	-	TGTGCCAGCAGTAGCGGGACACTTGGAGCCGAGCAGTACTTC	CASSSGTLGAEQYF
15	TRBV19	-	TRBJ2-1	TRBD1	TGTGCCAGTAGTATCAGACAGGGGGGCTACAATGAGCAGTTCTTC	CASSIRQGGYNEQFF
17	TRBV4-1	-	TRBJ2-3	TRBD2	TGCGCCAGCAGCCTTCGGACGCTAGCGGGAGTCACAGATACGCAGTATTTT	CASSLRTLAGVTDTQYF
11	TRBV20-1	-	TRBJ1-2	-	TGCAGTGCTAGACAGAATGATGGCTACACCTTC	CSARQNDGYTF
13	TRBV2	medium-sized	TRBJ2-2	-	TGTGCCAGCAGTCAGGATCGCACCGGGGAGCTGTTTTTT	CASSQDRTGELFF
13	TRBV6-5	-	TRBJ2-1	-	TGTGCCAGCACCAGTCGGTTCTACAATGAGCAGTTCTTC	CASTSRFYNEQFF
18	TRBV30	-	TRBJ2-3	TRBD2	TGTGCCTGGGCGAAGGGACTAGCGGGGGGGAGCACTGAAGATACGCAGTATTTT	CAWAKGLAGGSTEDTQYF
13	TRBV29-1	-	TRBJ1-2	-	TGCAGCGACACCACTACAGTTAACTATGGCTACACCTTC	CSDTTTVNYGYTF
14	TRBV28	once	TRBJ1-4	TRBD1	TGTGCCAGCAGTGGACAGGCCATTAATGAAAAACTGTTTTTT	CASSGQAINEKLFF
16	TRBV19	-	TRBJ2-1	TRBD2	TGTGCCAGTAGTTTTAGCGGGGGAGATAATAACAATGAGCAGTTCTTC	CASSFSGGDNNNEQFF
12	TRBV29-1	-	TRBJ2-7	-	TGCAGCGTCGGAACAGGGAGGGCCGAGCAGTACTTC	CSVGTGRAEQYF
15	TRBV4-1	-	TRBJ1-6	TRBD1	TGCGCCAGCAGTGTATCCGGGACAGGAGGTTCACCCCTCCACTTT	CASSVSGTGGSPLHF
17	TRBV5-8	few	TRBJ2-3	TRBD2	TGTGCCAGCAGCTATTTGCCTAGCGGGATTAGCACAGATACGCAGTATTTT	CASSYLPSGISTDTQYF
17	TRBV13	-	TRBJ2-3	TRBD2	TGTGCCAGCAGCTTGGTCCTAGCGGGGGCTAGCACAGATACGCAGTATTTT	CASSLVLAGASTDTQYF
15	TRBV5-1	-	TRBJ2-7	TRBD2	TGCGCCAGCAGCTATACTAGCGGGGGTTCCTACGAGCAGTACTTC	CASSYTSGGSYEQYF
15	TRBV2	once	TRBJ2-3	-	TGTGCCAGCAGTGAAGTAACGACGAGCACAGATACGCAGTATTTT	CASSEVTTSTDTQYF
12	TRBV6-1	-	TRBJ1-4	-	TGTGCCAGCAGACAGGAAGGGGGAAAACTGTTTTTT	CASRQEGGKLFF
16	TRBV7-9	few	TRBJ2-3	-	TGTGCCACCGGCCTCGGGGCGGGACAGAGCACAGATACGCAGTATTTT	CATGLGAGQSTDTQYF
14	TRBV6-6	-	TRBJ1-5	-	TGTGCCAGCAGTCAAGGGGACAGCAATCAGCCCCAGCATTTT	CASSQGDSNQPQHF
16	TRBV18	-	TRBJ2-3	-	TGTGCCAGCTCACCACCGGGGGCGGGGAGCACAGATACGCAGTATTTT	CASSPPGAGSTDTQYF
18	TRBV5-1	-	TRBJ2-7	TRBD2	TGCGCCAGCAGCCCCCTACTAGCGGGAGGGCCACTTTTGTACGAGCAGTACTTC	CASSPLLAGGPLLYEQYF
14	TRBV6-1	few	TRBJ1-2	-	TGTGCCAGCAGTGAGGCCGGTTGGAGCTATGGCTACACCTTC	CASSEAGWSYGYTF
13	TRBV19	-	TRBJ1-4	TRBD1	TGTGCCAGTATGGACAGGGGACAGGAAAAACTGTTTTTT	CASMDRGQEKLFF
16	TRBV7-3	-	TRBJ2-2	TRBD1	TGTGCCAGCAGCTTGACAGGGGGCCTGAACACCGGGGAGCTGTTTTTT	CASSLTGGLNTGELFF
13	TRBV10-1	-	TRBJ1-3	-	TGCGCCAGCCAAGGGAGCTCTGGAAACACCATATATTTT	CASQGSSGNTIYF
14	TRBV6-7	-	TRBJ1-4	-	TGTGCCAGCAGTCGCGGGGGGGTGAATGAAAAACTGTTTTTT	CASSRGGVNEKLFF
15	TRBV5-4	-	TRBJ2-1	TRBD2	TGTGCCAGCAGCCCACCCGGGGGGACCTACAATGAGCAGTTCTTC	CASSPPGGTYNEQFF
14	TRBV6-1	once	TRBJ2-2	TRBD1	TGTGCCAGCAACTGGGACAGGACCACCGGGGAGCTGTTTTTT	CASNWDRTTGELFF
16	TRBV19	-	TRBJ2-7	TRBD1	TGTGCCAGTAGTAAGGGACAGGGCCCCCTGTCCTACGAGCAGTACTTC	CASSKGQGPLSYEQYF
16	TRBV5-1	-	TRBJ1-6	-	TGCGCCAGCAGCGACACGATGGGTAAAGTCAATTCACCCCTCCACTTT	CASSDTMGKVNSPLHF
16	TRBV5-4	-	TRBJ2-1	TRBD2	TGTGCCAGCAGCTTGGCTGGGACTATTAGTCTCCATGAGCAGTTCTTC	CASSLAGTISLHEQFF
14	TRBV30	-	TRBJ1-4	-	TGTGCCTGGAGCTCCGACAGCTATAATGAAAAACTGTTTTTT	CAWSSDSYNEKLFF
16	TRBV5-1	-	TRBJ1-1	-	TGCGCCAGCAGCTTGGCCAGGGGCACCCGGAACACTGAAGCTTTCTTT	CASSLARGTRNTEAFF
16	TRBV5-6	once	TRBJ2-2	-	TGTGCCAGCAGCTTGGGCCCCACGGGCGGCACCGGGGAGCTGTTTTTT	CASSLGPTGGTGELFF
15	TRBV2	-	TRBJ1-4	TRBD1	TGTGCCAGCAGGGGCAGACAGGGGATTAATGAAAAACTGTTTTTT	CASRGRQGINEKLFF
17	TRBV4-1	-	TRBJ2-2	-	TGCGCCAGCAGCTCTCAGAGCCGCCGGATAGATACCGGGGAGCTGTTTTTT	CASSSQSRRIDTGELFF
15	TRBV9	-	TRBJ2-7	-	TGTGCCAGCAGCGTAAGGGCCTCAGGGGGGCACGAGCAGTACTTC	CASSVRASGGHEQYF
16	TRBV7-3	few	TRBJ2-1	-	TGTGCCAGCAGCTACTCCCCCTCGAGCTCCTACAATGAGCAGTTCTTC	CASSYSPSSSYNEQFF
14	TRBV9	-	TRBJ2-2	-	TGTGCCAGCAGCGTAGTATCGGGGTCCGGGGAGCTGTTTTTT	CASSVVSGSGELFF
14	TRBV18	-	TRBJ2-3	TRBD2	TGTGCCAGCTCACAGTCGGGAGGAGGGGATACGCAGTATTTT	CASSQSGGGDTQYF
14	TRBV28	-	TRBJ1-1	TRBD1	TGTGCCAGCAGTACAGGGGAGGGGATGAGTGAAGCTTTCTTT	CASSTGEGMSEAFF
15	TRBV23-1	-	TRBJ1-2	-	TGCGCCAGCAGTCCGAAACGCCAGAAAAACTATGGCTACACCTTC	CASSPKRQKNYGYTF
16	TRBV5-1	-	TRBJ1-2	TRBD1	TGCGCCAGCAGCTTCAGCCTACAGGGGGGAAATTATGGCTACACCTTC	CASSFSLQGGNYGYTF
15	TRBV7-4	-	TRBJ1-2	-	TGTGCCAGCAGCCCGAGCGGGGCGGGGCGTGGTGGCTACACCTTC	CASSPSGAGRGGYTF